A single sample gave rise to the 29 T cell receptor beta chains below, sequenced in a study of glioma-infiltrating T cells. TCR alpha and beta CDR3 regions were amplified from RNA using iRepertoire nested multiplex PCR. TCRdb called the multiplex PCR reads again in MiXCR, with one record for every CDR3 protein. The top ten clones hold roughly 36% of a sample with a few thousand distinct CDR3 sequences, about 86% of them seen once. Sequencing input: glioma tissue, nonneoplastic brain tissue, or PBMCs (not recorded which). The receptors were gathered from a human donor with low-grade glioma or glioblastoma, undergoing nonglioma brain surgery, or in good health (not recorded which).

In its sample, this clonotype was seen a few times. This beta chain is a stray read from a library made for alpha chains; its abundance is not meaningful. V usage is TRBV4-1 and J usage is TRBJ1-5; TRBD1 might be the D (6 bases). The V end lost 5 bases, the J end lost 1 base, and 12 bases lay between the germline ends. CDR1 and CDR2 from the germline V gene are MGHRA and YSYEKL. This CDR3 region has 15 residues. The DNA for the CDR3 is TGCGCCAGCAGCTTGGACAGAAACAGCAATCAGCCCCAGCATTTT. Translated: CASSLDRNSNQPQHF.

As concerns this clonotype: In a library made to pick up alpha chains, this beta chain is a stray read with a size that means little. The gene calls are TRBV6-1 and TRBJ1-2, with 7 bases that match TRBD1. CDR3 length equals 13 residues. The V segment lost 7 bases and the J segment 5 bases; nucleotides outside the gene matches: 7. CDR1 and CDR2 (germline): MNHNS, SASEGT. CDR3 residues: CASMTGTVYGYTF. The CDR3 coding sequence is TGTGCCAGCATGACGGGGACAGTTTATGGCTACACCTTC.

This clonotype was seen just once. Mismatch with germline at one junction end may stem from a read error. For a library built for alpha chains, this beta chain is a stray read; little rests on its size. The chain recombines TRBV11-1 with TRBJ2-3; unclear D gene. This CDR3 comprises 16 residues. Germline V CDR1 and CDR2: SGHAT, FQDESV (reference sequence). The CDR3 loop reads CASSRDLSELTHTQYF. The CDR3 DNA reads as TGTGCCAGCAGCCGAGATCTCTCGGAACTCACACATACGCAGTATTTT. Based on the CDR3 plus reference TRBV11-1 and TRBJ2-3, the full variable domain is EAEVAQSPRYKITEKSQAVAFWCDPISGHATLYWYRQILGQGPELLVQFQDESVVDDSQLPKDRFSAERLKGVDSTLKIQPAELGDSAMYLCASSRDLSELTHTQYFGPGTRLTVL.

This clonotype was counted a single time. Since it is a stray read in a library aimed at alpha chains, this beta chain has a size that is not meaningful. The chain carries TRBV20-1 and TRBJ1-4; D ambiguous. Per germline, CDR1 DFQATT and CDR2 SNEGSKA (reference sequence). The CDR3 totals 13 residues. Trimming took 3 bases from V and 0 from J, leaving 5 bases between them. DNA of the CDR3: TGCAGTGCTAGTGGGACAACTAATGAAAAACTGTTTTTT. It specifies CSASGTTNEKLFF.

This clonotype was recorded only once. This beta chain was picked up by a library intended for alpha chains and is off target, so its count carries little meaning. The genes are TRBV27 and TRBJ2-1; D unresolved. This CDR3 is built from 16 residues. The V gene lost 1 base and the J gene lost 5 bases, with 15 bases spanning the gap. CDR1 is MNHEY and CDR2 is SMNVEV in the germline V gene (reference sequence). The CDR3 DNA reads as TGTGCCAGCAGTTTATGGTTCGGGTACAGAGACAATGAGCAGTTCTTC. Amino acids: CASSLWFGYRDNEQFF.

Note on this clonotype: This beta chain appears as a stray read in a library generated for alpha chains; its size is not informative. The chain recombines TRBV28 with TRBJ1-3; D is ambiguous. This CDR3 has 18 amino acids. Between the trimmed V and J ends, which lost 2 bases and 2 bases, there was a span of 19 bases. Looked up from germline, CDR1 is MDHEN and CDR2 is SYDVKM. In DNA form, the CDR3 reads TGTGCCAGCAGTTTAGGCCCGGCCGGAGGAAGGACTGGAAACACCATATATTTT. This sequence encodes CASSLGPAGGRTGNTIYF.

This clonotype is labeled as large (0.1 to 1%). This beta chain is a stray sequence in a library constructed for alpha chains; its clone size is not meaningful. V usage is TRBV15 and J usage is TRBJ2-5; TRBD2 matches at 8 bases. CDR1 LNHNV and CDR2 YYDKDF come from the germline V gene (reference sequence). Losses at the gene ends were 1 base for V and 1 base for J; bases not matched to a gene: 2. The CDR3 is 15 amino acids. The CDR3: CATSRAGGRQETQYF. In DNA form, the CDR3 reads TGTGCCACCAGCAGAGCGGGGGGGCGCCAAGAGACCCAGTACTTC.

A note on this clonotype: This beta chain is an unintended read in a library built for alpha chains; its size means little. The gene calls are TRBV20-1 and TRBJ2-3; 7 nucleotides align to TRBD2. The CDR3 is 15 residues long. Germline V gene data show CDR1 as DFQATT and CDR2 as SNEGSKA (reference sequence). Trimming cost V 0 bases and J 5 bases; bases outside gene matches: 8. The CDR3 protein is CSAREASGSLDTQYF. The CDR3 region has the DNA TGCAGTGCTAGAGAAGCTAGCGGTTCGCTAGATACGCAGTATTTT.

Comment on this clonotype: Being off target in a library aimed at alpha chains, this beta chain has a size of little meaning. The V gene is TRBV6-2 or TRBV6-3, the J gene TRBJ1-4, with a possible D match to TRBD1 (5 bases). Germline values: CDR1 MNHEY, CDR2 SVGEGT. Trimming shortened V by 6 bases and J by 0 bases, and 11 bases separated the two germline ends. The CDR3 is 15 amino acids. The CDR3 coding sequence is TGTGCCAGCAGCCGAGGGACCCCAACTAATGAAAAACTGTTTTTT. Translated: CASSRGTPTNEKLFF.

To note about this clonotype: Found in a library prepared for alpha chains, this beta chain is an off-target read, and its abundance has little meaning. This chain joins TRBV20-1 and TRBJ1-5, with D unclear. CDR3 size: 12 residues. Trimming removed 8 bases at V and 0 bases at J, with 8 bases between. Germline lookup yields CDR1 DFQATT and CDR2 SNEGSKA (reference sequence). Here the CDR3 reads CSTQDSNQPQHF. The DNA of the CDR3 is TGCAGTACTCAGGATAGCAATCAGCCCCAGCATTTT.

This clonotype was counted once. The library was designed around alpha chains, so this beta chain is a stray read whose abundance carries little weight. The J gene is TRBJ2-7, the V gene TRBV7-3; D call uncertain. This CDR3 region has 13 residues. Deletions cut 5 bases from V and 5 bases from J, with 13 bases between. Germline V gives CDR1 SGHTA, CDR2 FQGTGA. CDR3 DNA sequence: TGTGCCAGCAGCAGAAGACCAAGCGACGAGCAGTACTTC. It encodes CASSRRPSDEQYF.

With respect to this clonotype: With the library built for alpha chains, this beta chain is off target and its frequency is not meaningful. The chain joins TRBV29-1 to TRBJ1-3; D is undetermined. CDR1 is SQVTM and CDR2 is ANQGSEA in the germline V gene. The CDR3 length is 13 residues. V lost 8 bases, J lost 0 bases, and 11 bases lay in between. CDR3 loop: CSIAVNSGNTIYF. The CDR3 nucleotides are TGCAGCATTGCAGTGAACTCTGGAAACACCATATATTTT.

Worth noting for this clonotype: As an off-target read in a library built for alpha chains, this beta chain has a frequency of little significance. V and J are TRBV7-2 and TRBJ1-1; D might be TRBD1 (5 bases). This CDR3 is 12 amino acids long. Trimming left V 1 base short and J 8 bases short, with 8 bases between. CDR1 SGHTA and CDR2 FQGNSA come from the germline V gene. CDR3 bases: TGTGCCAGCAGCTTAGATGACAGAGAAGCTTTCTTT. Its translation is CASSLDDREAFF.

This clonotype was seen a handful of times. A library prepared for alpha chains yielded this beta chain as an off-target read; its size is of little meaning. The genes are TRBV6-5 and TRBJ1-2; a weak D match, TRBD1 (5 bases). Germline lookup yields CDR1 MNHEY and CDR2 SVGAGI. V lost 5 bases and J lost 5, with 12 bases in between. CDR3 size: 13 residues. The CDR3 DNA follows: TGTGCCAGCAGTGAAAGGCAGGGATATGGCTACACCTTC. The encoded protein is CASSERQGYGYTF.

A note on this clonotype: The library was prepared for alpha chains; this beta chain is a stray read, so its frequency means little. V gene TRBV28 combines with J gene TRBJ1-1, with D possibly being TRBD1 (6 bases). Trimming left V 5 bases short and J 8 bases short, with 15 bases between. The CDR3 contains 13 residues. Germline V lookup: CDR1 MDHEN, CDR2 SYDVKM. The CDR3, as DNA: TGTGCCAGCAGTCTCGGAACAGGGCAAGAAGCTTTCTTT. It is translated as CASSLGTGQEAFF.

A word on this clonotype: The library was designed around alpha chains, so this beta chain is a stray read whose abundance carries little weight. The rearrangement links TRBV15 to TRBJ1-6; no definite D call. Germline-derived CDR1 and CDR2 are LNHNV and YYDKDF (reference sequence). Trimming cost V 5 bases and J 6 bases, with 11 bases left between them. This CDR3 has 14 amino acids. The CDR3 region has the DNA TGTGCCACCAGCGGAGGACGCTCTAATTCACCCCTCCACTTT. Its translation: CATSGGRSNSPLHF.

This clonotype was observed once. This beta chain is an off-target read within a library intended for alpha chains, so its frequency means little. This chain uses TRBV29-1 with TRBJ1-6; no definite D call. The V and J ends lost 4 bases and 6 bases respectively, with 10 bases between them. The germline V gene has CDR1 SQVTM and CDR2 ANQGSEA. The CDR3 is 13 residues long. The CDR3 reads CSVVPGPNSPLHF. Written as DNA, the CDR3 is TGCAGCGTTGTACCGGGTCCTAATTCACCCCTCCACTTT.

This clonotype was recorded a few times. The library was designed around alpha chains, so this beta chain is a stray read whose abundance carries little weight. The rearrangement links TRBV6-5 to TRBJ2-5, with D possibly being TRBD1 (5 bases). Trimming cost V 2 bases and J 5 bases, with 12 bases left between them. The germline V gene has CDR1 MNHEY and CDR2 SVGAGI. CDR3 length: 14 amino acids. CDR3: CASSYGRDGETQYF. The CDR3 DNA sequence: TGTGCCAGCAGTTACGGCAGGGATGGCGAGACCCAGTACTTC.

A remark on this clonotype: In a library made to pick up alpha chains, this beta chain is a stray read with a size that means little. The CDR3 region has the DNA TGTGCCAGCAGCCTACTAGCGGGGGGGCCCCATGAGCAGTTCTTC. Translated: CASSLLAGGPHEQFF. The chain has TRBV3-1 and TRBJ2-7; 13 bases are shared with TRBD2. TRBJ2-1 explains the end of the DNA better; the J call may be wrong. The CDR3 loop spans 15 amino acids. Per germline, CDR1 LGHDT and CDR2 YNNKEL (reference sequence).

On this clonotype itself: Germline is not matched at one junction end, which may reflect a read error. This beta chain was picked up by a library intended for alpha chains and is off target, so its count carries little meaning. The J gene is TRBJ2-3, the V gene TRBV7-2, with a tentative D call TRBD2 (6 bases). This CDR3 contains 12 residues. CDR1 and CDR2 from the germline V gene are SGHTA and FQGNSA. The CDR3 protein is CARSSPAGKQYF. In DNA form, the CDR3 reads TGTGCCAGAAGCTCCCCTGCGGGGAAGCAGTATTTT.

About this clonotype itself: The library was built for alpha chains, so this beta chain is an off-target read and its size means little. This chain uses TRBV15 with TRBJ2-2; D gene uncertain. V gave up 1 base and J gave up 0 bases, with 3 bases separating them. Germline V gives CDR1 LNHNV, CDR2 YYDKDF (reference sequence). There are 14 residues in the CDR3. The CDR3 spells CATSRGANTGELFF. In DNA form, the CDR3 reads TGTGCCACCAGCAGAGGAGCGAACACCGGGGAGCTGTTTTTT.

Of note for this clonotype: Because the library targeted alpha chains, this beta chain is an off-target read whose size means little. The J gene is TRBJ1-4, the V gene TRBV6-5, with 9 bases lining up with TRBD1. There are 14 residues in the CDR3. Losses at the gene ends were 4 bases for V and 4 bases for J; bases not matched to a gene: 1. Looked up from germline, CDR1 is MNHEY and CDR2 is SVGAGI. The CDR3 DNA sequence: TGTGCCAGCAGTTCGGGACAGGGTAATGAAAAACTGTTTTTT. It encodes CASSSGQGNEKLFF.

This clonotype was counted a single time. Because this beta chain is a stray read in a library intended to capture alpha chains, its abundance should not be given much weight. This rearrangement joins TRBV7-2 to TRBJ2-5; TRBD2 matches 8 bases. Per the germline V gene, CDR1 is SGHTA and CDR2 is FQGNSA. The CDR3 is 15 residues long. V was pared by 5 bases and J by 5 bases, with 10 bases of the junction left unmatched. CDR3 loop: CASSVPGLVMETQYF. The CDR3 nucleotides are TGTGCCAGCAGCGTCCCGGGACTAGTGATGGAGACCCAGTACTTC.

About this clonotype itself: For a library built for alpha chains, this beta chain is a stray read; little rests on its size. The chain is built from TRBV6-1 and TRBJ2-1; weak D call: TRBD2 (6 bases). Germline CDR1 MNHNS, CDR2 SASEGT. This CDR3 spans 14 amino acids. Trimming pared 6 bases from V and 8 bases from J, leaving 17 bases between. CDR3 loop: CASRQEGRLDEQFF. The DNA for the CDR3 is TGTGCCAGCAGGCAGGAGGGACGGTTGGATGAGCAGTTCTTC.

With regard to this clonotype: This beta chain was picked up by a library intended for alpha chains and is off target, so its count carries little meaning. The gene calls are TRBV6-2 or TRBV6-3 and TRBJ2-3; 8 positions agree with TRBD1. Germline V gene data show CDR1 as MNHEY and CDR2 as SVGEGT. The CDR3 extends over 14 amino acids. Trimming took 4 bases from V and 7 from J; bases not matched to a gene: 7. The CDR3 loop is CASSWDRMSNTQYF. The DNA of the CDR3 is TGTGCCAGCAGTTGGGACAGGATGTCAAATACGCAGTATTTT.

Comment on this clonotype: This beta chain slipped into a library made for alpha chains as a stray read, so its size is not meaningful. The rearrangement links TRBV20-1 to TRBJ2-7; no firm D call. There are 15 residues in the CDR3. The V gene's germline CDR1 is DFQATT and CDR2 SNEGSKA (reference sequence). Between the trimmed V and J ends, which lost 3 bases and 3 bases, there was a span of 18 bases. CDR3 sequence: CSARGLGVGLYEQYF. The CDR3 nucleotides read TGCAGTGCTAGGGGTCTAGGTGTGGGTCTCTACGAGCAGTACTTC.

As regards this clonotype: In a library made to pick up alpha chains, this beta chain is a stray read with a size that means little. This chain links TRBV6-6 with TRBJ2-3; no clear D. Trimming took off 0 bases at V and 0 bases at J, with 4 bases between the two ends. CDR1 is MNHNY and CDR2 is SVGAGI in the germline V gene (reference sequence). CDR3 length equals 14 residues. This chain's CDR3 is CASSYSDSTDTQYF. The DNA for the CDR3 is TGTGCCAGCAGTTACTCCGACAGCACAGATACGCAGTATTTT.

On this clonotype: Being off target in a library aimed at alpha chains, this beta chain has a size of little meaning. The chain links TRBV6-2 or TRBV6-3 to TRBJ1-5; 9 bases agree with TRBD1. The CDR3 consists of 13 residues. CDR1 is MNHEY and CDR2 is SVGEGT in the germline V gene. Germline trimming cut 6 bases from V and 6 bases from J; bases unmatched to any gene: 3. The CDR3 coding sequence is TGTGCCAGCAGGACAGGGGGGCTTCAGCCCCAGCATTTT. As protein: CASRTGGLQPQHF.

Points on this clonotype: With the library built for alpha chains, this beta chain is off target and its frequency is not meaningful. This CDR3 reads CASSVGGFDSQYF. The CDR3 DNA is TGTGCCAGCAGTGTTGGTGGATTCGATTCCCAGTACTTC. V and J are TRBV2 and TRBJ2-5; D is unresolved. This CDR3 has 13 residues. The germline V gene has CDR1 SNHLY and CDR2 FYNNEI. Between the trimmed V and J ends, which lost 4 bases and 9 bases, there was a span of 15 bases.